This TCR beta chain was retrieved from a study of shared T cell receptors in the human thymus. Assay: immunoSEQ multiplex PCR; the TCRdb copy retains only in-frame clones and omits some. The table lists hundreds of thousands of clones, approximately 87% of them singletons. The V and J ends lost 5 bases and 2 bases respectively, with 12 bases between them. This CDR3 has 14 amino acids. Germline CDR1 SGHAT, CDR2 FQNNGV. These same data were also listed under a study on human thymus T cells.

The chain couples TRBV11-2 to TRBJ2-5, with no clear D. The material sequenced was thymocytes. The sequence was obtained from a boy under two years old with a congenital heart defect. CDR3 coding DNA: TGTGCCAGCAGCCCTCGGGTGCAGCAAGAGACCCAGTACTTC. Protein product: CASSPRVQQETQYF. Full variable domain (outside the CDR3, taken from reference TRBV11-2 and TRBJ2-5): EAGVAQSPRYKIIEKRQSVAFWCNPISGHATLYWYQQILGQGPKLLIQFQNNGVVDDSQLPKDRFSAERLKGVDSTLKIQPAKLEDSAVYLCASSPRVQQETQYFGPGTRLLVL.